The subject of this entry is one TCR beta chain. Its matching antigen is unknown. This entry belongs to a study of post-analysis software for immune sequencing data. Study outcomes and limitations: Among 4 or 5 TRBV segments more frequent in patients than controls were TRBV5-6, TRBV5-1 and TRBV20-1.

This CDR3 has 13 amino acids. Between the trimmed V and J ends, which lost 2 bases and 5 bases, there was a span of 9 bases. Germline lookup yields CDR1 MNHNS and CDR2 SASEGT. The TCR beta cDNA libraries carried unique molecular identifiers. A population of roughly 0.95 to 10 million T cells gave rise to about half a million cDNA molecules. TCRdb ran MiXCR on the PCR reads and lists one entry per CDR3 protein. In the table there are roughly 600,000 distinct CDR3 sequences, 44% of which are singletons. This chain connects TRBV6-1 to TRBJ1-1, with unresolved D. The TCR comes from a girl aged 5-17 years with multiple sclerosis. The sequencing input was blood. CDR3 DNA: TGTGCCAGCAGTGAACATTTTGGGACTGAAGCTTTCTTT. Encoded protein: CASSEHFGTEAFF.